Included here is one T cell receptor (beta chain) sequence, with context. V lost 4 bases, J lost 5 bases, and 9 bases stayed unmatched. This CDR3 spans 15 amino acids. Germline V lookup: CDR1 LNHDA, CDR2 SQIVND (reference sequence). This record belongs to a study of beta chain features in type 1 diabetes. Expressed TCRB transcripts got sequenced, as all isolated RNA was reverse transcribed. Data came from immunoSEQ multiplex PCR; TCRdb stores just in-frame clones and leaves some out. The table records under 250,000 clones, 11% to 15% of them present only once. V is TRBV19 and J is TRBJ1-2, with 8 positions matching TRBD1. The TCR was taken from a middle-aged woman in good health. The sequencing input was naive CD4+ T cells from blood. CDR3 in amino acids: CASSRGTGDSYGYTF. The CDR3 nucleotides read TGTGCCAGTAGTAGAGGGACAGGAGACTCTTATGGCTACACCTTC. The variable domain in full, completed from reference TRBV19 and TRBJ1-2, reads DGGITQSPKYLFRKEGQNVTLSCEQNLNHDAMYWYRQDPGQGLRLIYYSQIVNDFQKGDIAEGYSVSREKKESFPLTVTSAQKNPTAFYLCASSRGTGDSYGYTFGSGTRLTVV.